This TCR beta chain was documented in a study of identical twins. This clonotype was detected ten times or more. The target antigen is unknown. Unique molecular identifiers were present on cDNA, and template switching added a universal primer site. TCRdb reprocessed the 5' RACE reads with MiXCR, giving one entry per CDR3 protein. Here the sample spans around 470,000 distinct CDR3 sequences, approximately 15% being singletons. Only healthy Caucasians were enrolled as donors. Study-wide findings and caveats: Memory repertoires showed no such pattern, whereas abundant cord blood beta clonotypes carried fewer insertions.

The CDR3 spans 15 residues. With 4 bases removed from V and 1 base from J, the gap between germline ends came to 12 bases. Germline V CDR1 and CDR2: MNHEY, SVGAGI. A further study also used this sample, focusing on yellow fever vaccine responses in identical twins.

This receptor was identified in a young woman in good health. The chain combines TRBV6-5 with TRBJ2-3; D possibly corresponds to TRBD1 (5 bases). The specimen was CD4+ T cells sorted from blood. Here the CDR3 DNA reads TGTGCCAGCAGTTCCCCTCCCAGGGGCACAGATACGCAGTATTTT. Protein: CASSSPPRGTDTQYF.